These 19 T cell receptor beta chains originate from one sample sequenced in a study of T cells expressing NK-cell markers. TCRdb reanalyzed the 5' RACE reads and collapses them to one entry per CDR3 protein, without DNA. Its table records about 380,000 distinct CDR3 sequences. Sequences were obtained from blood T cells: a sorted CD56 or NKG2C T cell subset, CD4+ or CD8+ T cells, or bulk PBMC T cells (not recorded which). These receptors all come from a man aged 18-69 years in good health.

The rearrangement links TRBV20-1 to TRBJ2-3; the D call from TCRdb, TRBD2, cannot be confirmed without DNA. CDR1 and CDR2 from the germline V gene are DFQATT and SNEGSKA (reference sequence). This CDR3 contains 20 residues. The CDR3 reads CSAPTYPAPSKVARTDTQYF.

This chain links TRBV20-1 with TRBJ2-7; no DNA is available, so the TRBD1 call from TCRdb remains unchecked. The germline gives CDR1 DFQATT, CDR2 SNEGSKA (reference sequence). The CDR3 covers 13 residues. CDR3 amino acids: CSALSGGFYEQYF.

The chain has TRBV6-2 or TRBV6-3 and TRBJ2-5. The germline V gene has CDR1 MNHEY and CDR2 SVGEGT. The CDR3 sequence is 14 residues long. The CDR3 protein is CASSYWGGRETQYF.

The chain combines TRBV11-2 with TRBJ2-1; absent DNA, TCRdb's TRBD1 call cannot be checked. This CDR3 comprises 14 residues. Germline loops: CDR1 SGHAT, CDR2 FQNNGV. This chain's CDR3 is CASSLENQGSEQFF.

The chain recombines TRBV7-9 with TRBJ1-2; TCRdb's D gene call, TRBD1, goes unchecked for lack of DNA. CDR1 is SEHNR and CDR2 is FQNEAQ in the germline V gene (reference sequence). This CDR3 contains 17 residues. The CDR3 sequence: CASSQGTAGHANYGYTF. Full variable domain (outside the CDR3, taken from reference TRBV7-9 and TRBJ1-2): DTGVSQNPRHKITKRGQNVTFRCDPISEHNRLYWYRQTLGQGPEFLTYFQNEAQLEKSRLLSDRFSAERPKGSFSTLEIQRTEQGDSAMYLCASSQGTAGHANYGYTFGSGTRLTVV.

This rearrangement joins TRBV19 to TRBJ1-1; TCRdb selects TRBD1, and the lack of DNA leaves this call unchecked. Germline V gives CDR1 LNHDA, CDR2 SQIVND (reference sequence). This CDR3 region has 13 residues. The CDR3 is CASAPRVNTEAFF.

The chain couples TRBV2 to TRBJ1-5; absent DNA, TCRdb's TRBD1 call cannot be checked. The CDR3 has 11 residues. Germline CDR1 and CDR2: SNHLY and FYNNEI. CDR3 residues: CASRYGGPQHF.

V is TRBV6-1 and J is TRBJ2-2; with no DNA, the TCRdb D assignment of TRBD1 cannot be verified. This CDR3 contains 15 residues. Germline V CDR1 and CDR2: MNHNS, SASEGT. The CDR3 sequence: CASMGGGRNTGELFF.

The gene calls are TRBV2 and TRBJ1-1. The length of the CDR3 is 13 residues. CDR1 and CDR2 from the germline V gene are SNHLY and FYNNEI. The CDR3 loop reads CASSLYSLGGAFF.

The CDR3 here is CASSESRASFGAGELFF. The chain uses TRBV2 and TRBJ2-2; without DNA, the TCRdb call of TRBD1 cannot be checked. Germline V CDR1 and CDR2: SNHLY, FYNNEI. The CDR3 spans 17 residues.

The chain combines TRBV5-1 with TRBJ2-3; the D call of TRBD1 rests on TCRdb alone, since no DNA is present to check it. Per the germline V gene, CDR1 is SGHRS and CDR2 is YFSETQ. This CDR3 is 16 amino acids long. The CDR3: CASSLGSVRSTDTQYF.

The chain recombines TRBV11-1 with TRBJ2-1; TCRdb's D gene call, TRBD2, goes unchecked for lack of DNA. The CDR3 is made up of 14 amino acids. Germline assignment: CDR1 SGHAT and CDR2 FQDESV (reference sequence). CDR3 loop: CASSLIAGGYEQFF.

The chain recombines TRBV4-1 with TRBJ1-4; TCRdb's assignment of TRBD1 cannot be checked, as there is no DNA. Germline V gives CDR1 MGHRA, CDR2 YSYEKL. CDR3 length equals 15 residues. The CDR3 loop is CASSQVTGYDEKLFF.

The gene calls are TRBV20-1 and TRBJ1-6. The CDR3 consists of 15 residues. Per germline, CDR1 DFQATT and CDR2 SNEGSKA (reference sequence). This CDR3 reads CSARDQVQPSSPLHF.

V and J are TRBV5-1 and TRBJ1-4. The germline V gene has CDR1 SGHRS and CDR2 YFSETQ. This CDR3 is built from 15 residues. The CDR3 reads CASSFGGFSNEKLFF.

The chain has TRBV29-1 and TRBJ1-5. This CDR3 region has 12 residues. CDR1 is SQVTM and CDR2 is ANQGSEA in the germline V gene. The chain's CDR3 is CSVADLEQPQHF.

The gene calls are TRBV19 and TRBJ2-5; TCRdb returns TRBD1, unconfirmable since there is no DNA. This CDR3 is 12 amino acids long. Per the germline V gene, CDR1 is LNHDA and CDR2 is SQIVND (reference sequence). CDR3 sequence reads: CASRTGGETQYF.

The chain links TRBV28 to TRBJ2-7; absent DNA, TCRdb's TRBD1 call cannot be checked. CDR1 is MDHEN, CDR2 SYDVKM, per germline. This CDR3 region has 16 residues. CDR3 amino acids: CASSQPWTGSAYEQYF.

The chain has TRBV20-1 and TRBJ2-3; TCRdb names TRBD2, which stays unverified in the absence of DNA. The CDR3 extends over 13 amino acids. The germline V gene encodes CDR1 DFQATT and CDR2 SNEGSKA (reference sequence). This CDR3 is CSADREATDTQYF.